These T cell receptor beta chains were read from a single sample in a study of T cell responses to AZD1222 COVID-19 vaccine. Profiling relied on immunoSEQ multiplex PCR, and the TCRdb table lists in-frame clones only, not all of them. The table includes about 180,000 clones, 85% to 90% detected once. The sequences come from peripheral blood, collected on day 0 of AZD1222 vaccination. The receptors come from an adult in good health. CDR3s leave out the opening cysteine and the closing phenylalanine or tryptophan. Fields, in order: J gene, V gene, CDR3 protein.

J gene: TRBJ2-3; V gene: TRBV9; CDR3 protein: ASSQGAGSGTDTQY
J gene: TRBJ1-2; V gene: TRBV6-2/TRBV6-3; CDR3 protein: ASSYSTTYGYT
J gene: TRBJ2-1; V gene: TRBV6-5; CDR3 protein: ASSYWSGSSYNEQF
J gene: TRBJ2-1; V gene: TRBV29-1; CDR3 protein: SASGGSYNEQF
J gene: TRBJ1-6; V gene: TRBV6-4; CDR3 protein: ASSTDYNSPLH
J gene: TRBJ1-1; V gene: TRBV7-8; CDR3 protein: ASSLVPAEGTEAF
J gene: TRBJ1-1; V gene: TRBV6-6; CDR3 protein: ASRSREIEAF
J gene: TRBJ2-2; V gene: TRBV11-3; CDR3 protein: ASSLVGDNTGELF
J gene: TRBJ2-7; V gene: TRBV5-6; CDR3 protein: ASSSPGLAGGTGYEQY
J gene: TRBJ2-7; V gene: TRBV3-1/TRBV3-2; CDR3 protein: ASSQGVGSGSYEQY
J gene: TRBJ2-7; V gene: TRBV6-5; CDR3 protein: ASSFLAGTNDEQY
J gene: TRBJ1-2; V gene: TRBV11-2; CDR3 protein: ASSFGGRTTNYGYT
J gene: TRBJ2-4; V gene: TRBV28; CDR3 protein: ASTVIGGGAKNIQY
J gene: TRBJ2-7; V gene: TRBV6-2/TRBV6-3; CDR3 protein: ASSYLYEQY
J gene: TRBJ1-5; V gene: TRBV6-1; CDR3 protein: ASSERESWGQPQH
J gene: TRBJ2-2; V gene: TRBV28; CDR3 protein: ASSFLSEGTGELF
J gene: TRBJ1-1; V gene: TRBV7-9; CDR3 protein: ASSGGQLNTEAF
J gene: TRBJ2-3; V gene: TRBV6-5; CDR3 protein: ASSQGPDTQY
J gene: TRBJ2-1; V gene: TRBV7-3; CDR3 protein: ASSPFSSEYNEQF
J gene: TRBJ2-1; V gene: TRBV11-3; CDR3 protein: ASSLGGSTYNEQF
J gene: TRBJ1-2; V gene: TRBV19; CDR3 protein: ASSTGLNNYGYT
J gene: TRBJ2-1; V gene: TRBV12-3/TRBV12-4; CDR3 protein: ASSINGRNEQF
J gene: TRBJ2-3; V gene: TRBV28; CDR3 protein: AIVGSTDTQY
J gene: TRBJ1-4; V gene: TRBV5-1; CDR3 protein: ASSSVGRREKLF
J gene: TRBJ1-5; V gene: TRBV7-2; CDR3 protein: ASSRQGTLNQPQH
J gene: TRBJ1-4; V gene: TRBV28; CDR3 protein: ASGIAGRDEKLF
J gene: TRBJ2-7; V gene: TRBV9; CDR3 protein: ASSVAQGEGEQY
J gene: TRBJ2-7; V gene: TRBV27; CDR3 protein: ASRPSGGSYEQY
J gene: TRBJ2-1; V gene: TRBV6-1; CDR3 protein: ASSVTSAYLYNEQF
J gene: TRBJ2-5; V gene: TRBV5-4; CDR3 protein: ASSLSPSKETQY
J gene: TRBJ1-1; V gene: TRBV13; CDR3 protein: ASSLAGTGLNTEAF
J gene: TRBJ1-2; V gene: TRBV3-1/TRBV3-2; CDR3 protein: ASSLQTGGDGYT
J gene: TRBJ1-1; V gene: TRBV6-5; CDR3 protein: ASTSPPGGAAF
J gene: TRBJ1-5; V gene: TRBV6-5; CDR3 protein: ASRSGQAYNQPQH
J gene: TRBJ2-1; V gene: TRBV10-3; CDR3 protein: AISGTTSGRASNEQF
J gene: TRBJ2-2; V gene: TRBV9; CDR3 protein: ASSPGVGTTTGELF
J gene: TRBJ1-1; V gene: TRBV9; CDR3 protein: ASSVGNGAVTEAF
J gene: TRBJ2-1; V gene: TRBV5-6; CDR3 protein: ASSLGPRGEQF
J gene: TRBJ2-1; V gene: TRBV4-1; CDR3 protein: ASSQERTTNEQF
J gene: TRBJ2-2; V gene: TRBV7-9; CDR3 protein: ASSSPPGQNTGELF
J gene: TRBJ2-5; V gene: TRBV19; CDR3 protein: ASSLRETQY
J gene: TRBJ2-1; V gene: TRBV7-3; CDR3 protein: ASSLGRDRVNEQF
J gene: TRBJ1-1; V gene: TRBV2; CDR3 protein: ASGGETLRTEAF
J gene: TRBJ1-2; V gene: TRBV5-6; CDR3 protein: ASSLVKQGSYGYT
J gene: TRBJ1-2; V gene: TRBV29-1; CDR3 protein: SVWTGNYGYT
J gene: TRBJ1-6; V gene: TRBV11-3; CDR3 protein: ASSLGFPERSSYNSPLH
J gene: TRBJ2-3; V gene: TRBV4-1; CDR3 protein: ASRAGSADTQY
J gene: TRBJ2-1; V gene: TRBV7-9; CDR3 protein: ASSLVGGYYNEQF
J gene: TRBJ1-5; V gene: TRBV7-8; CDR3 protein: ASSLAITGQQPQH